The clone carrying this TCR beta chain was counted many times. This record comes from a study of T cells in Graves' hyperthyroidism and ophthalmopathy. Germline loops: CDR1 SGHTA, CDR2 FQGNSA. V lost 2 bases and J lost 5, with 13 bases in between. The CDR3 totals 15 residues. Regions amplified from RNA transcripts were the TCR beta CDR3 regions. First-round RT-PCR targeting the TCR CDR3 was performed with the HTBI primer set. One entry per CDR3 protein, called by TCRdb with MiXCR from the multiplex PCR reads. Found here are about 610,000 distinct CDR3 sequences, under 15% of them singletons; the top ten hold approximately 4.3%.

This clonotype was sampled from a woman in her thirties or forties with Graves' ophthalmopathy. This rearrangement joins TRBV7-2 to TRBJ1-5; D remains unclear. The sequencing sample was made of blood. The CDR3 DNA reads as TGTGCCAGCAGCTTACAGACATACGGGGATCAGCCCCAGCATTTT. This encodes CASSLQTYGDQPQHF.